This T cell receptor beta chain was captured in a study of blood T cell repertoires in COVID-19. Study details: Some COVID-19 samples were acute and others convalescent; all came from the United States, Italy and Spain.

Germline lookup yields CDR1 SQVTM and CDR2 ANQGSEA. The CDR3 is 14 residues long. Between the trimmed V and J ends, which lost 0 bases and 7 bases, there was a span of 15 bases. Some clones are missing from TCRdb's copy, which holds only in-frame ones; the method was immunoSEQ multiplex PCR. Seen here are roughly 250,000 clones, around 86% observed once, and the top ten hold just under 3%. The source of this sequence is a woman aged 60-70 years with active or convalescent COVID-19. Sequencing was done on a sample of peripheral blood. The genes are TRBV29-1 and TRBJ1-2; D is unresolved. The CDR3 protein is CSVEDRWEGPGYTF. The CDR3 nucleotides are TGCAGCGTTGAAGATCGGTGGGAGGGTCCTGGCTACACCTTC.